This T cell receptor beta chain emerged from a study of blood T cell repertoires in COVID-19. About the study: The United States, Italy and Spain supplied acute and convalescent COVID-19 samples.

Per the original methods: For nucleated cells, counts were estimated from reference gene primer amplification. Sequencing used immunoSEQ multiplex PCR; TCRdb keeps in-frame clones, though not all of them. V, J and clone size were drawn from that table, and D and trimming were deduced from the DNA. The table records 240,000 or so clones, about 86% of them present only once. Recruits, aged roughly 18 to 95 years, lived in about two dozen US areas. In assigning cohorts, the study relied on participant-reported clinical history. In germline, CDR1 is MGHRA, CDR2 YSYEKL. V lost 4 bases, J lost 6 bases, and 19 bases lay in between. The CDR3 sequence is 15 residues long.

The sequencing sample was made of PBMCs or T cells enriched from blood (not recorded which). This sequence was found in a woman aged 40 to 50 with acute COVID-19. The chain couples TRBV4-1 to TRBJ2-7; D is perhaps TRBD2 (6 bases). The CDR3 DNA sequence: TGCGCCAGCAGCCGGGGACTCTTCGGAGACGGCGAGCAGTACTTC. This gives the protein CASSRGLFGDGEQYF.